Here is one T cell receptor beta chain with its context. The data are from a study of blood T cell repertoires in COVID-19. Whole-study context: Samples of COVID-19 (acute and convalescent) were obtained from the United States, Italy and Spain. Nucleic acid was either cDNA or gDNA, and it came from T cells, B-cell-depleted T cells, or PBMCs.

The CDR3 loop spans 14 amino acids. V gave up 6 bases and J gave up 7 bases; unmatched junction bases: 9. Per the germline V gene, CDR1 is MNHEY and CDR2 is SVGAGI. In the original processing: Amplification of reference gene primers was used by the study to estimate nucleated cell counts. Profiling relied on immunoSEQ multiplex PCR, and the TCRdb table lists in-frame clones only, not all of them. The V and J calls and clone size are taken from that table; D and trimming were inferred from the DNA. The sample consists of about 24,000 clones, around 87% of them appearing once. Material: peripheral blood. This clonotype was sampled from a human donor with active COVID-19. The donor label of this sample is uncertain. V and J are TRBV6-5 and TRBJ1-2; TRBD1 agrees at 9 bases. CDR3 bases: TGTGCCAGCAGGGGGACAGGGAACTCTGGTGGCTACACCTTC. It encodes CASRGTGNSGGYTF.